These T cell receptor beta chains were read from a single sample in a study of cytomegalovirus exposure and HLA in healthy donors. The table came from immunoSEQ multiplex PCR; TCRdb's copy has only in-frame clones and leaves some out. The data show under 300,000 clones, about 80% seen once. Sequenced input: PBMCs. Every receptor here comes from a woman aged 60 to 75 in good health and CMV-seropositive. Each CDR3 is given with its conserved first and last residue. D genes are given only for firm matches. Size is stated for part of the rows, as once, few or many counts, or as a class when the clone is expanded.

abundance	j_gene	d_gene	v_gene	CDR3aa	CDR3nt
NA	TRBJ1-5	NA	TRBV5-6	CASSLAGNQPQHF	TGTGCCAGCAGCTTGGCCGGCAATCAGCCCCAGCATTTT
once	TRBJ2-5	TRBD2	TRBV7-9	CASSHGLAGGPSGQETQYF	TGTGCCAGCAGCCACGGACTAGCGGGAGGGCCTAGCGGCCAAGAGACCCAGTACTTC
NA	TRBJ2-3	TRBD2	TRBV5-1	CASSLGAGGSDTQYF	TGCGCCAGCAGCTTGGGCGCGGGAGGGTCAGATACGCAGTATTTT
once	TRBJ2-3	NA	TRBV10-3	CAISESRGTSTDTQYF	TGTGCCATCAGTGAGTCTCGGGGGACTAGCACAGATACGCAGTATTTT
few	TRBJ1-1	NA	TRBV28	CASRPGARVLRNEAFF	TGTGCCAGCAGACCTGGGGCCAGGGTCCTTAGAAATGAAGCTTTCTTT
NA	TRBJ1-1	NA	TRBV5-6	CASSLRGMNTEAFF	TGTGCCAGCAGCTTGAGGGGAATGAACACTGAAGCTTTCTTT
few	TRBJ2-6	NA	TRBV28	CASSQKGRGIGANVLTF	TGTGCCAGCAGTCAAAAAGGGAGGGGGATTGGGGCCAACGTCCTGACTTTC
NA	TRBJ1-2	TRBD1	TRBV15	CATSRAGTGGWGGYTF	TGTGCCACCAGCAGAGCCGGGACAGGGGGCTGGGGTGGCTACACCTTC
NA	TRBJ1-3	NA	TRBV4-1	CASSQAGGQNTIYF	TGCGCCAGCAGCCAAGCGGGGGGTCAGAACACCATATATTTT
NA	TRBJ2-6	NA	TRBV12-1	CASGRCSGANVLTF	TGTGCCAGCGGGAGGTGCTCTGGGGCCAACGTCCTGACTTTC
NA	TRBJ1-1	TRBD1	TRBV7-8	CASSPSTGGLEAFF	TGTGCCAGCAGCCCATCAACAGGGGGCCTCGAAGCTTTCTTT
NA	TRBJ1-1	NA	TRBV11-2	CASSANRVSSTEAFF	TGTGCCAGCAGCGCAAACAGGGTGAGCAGTACTGAAGCTTTCTTT
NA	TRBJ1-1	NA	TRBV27	CASSNRERHTEAFF	TGTGCCAGCAGTAACCGGGAGCGTCACACTGAAGCTTTCTTT
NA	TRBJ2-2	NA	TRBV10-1	CASSEQEVTNTGELFF	TGCGCCAGCAGTGAGCAAGAGGTCACGAACACCGGGGAGCTGTTTTTT
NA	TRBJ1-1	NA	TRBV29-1	CSVGLNTEAFF	TGCAGCGTGGGCTTGAACACTGAAGCTTTCTTT
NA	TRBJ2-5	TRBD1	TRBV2	CASSVGQGMAETQYF	TGTGCCAGCAGTGTCGGACAGGGGATGGCGGAGACCCAGTACTTC
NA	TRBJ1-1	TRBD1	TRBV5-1	CASSSGTDNTEAFF	TGCGCCAGCAGCTCCGGGACAGATAACACTGAAGCTTTCTTT
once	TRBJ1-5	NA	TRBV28	CASSHEWRGQPQHF	TGTGCCAGCAGTCACGAATGGCGCGGCCAGCCCCAGCATTTT
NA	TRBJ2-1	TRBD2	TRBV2	CASNPGLAYNEQFF	TGTGCCAGCAATCCGGGACTAGCTTACAATGAGCAGTTCTTC
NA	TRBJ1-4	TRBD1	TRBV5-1	CASSLGGNEKLFF	TGCGCCAGCAGCCTAGGGGGCAATGAAAAACTGTTTTTT
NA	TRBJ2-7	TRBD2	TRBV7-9	CASSLAGTSDFYEQYF	TGTGCCAGCAGCTTAGCGGGGACTAGCGACTTCTACGAGCAGTACTTC
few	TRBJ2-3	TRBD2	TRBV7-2	CASSLGLAGGSRVTDTQYF	TGTGCCAGCAGCTTAGGGCTAGCGGGAGGCTCGCGGGTTACAGATACGCAGTATTTT
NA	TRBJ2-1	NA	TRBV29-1	CSVQTQQTYNEQFF	TGCAGCGTTCAGACCCAACAGACCTACAATGAGCAGTTCTTC
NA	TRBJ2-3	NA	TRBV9	CASSTKGQGSTDTQYF	TGTGCCAGCAGCACAAAGGGGCAGGGAAGCACAGATACGCAGTATTTT
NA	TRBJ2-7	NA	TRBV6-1	CASTRDGEQYF	TGTGCCAGCACCCGGGATGGCGAGCAGTACTTC
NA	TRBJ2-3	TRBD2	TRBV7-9	CASSLPRTSGLSTDTQYF	TGTGCCAGCAGCTTACCACGGACTAGCGGCCTTAGCACAGATACGCAGTATTTT
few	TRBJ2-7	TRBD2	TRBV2	CATAPGLAGSEQYF	TGTGCCACCGCGCCGGGACTAGCGGGATCCGAGCAGTACTTC
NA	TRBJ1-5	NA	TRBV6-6	CASSYSPEAQHF	TGTGCCAGCAGTTACAGCCCCGAAGCCCAGCATTTT
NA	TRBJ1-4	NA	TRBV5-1	CASSRGTGNEKLFF	TGCGCCAGCAGCCGCGGGACGGGGAATGAAAAACTGTTTTTT
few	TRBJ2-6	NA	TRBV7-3	CASSLLGRSGANVLTF	TGTGCCAGCAGCTTACTTGGCCGCTCTGGGGCCAACGTCCTGACTTTC
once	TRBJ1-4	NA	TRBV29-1	CSVFGNEKLFF	TGCAGCGTTTTCGGGAATGAAAAACTGTTTTTT
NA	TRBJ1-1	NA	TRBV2	CASSFGGTWEAFF	TGTGCCAGCAGTTTCGGGGGGACGTGGGAAGCTTTCTTT
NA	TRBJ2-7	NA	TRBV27	CASSLSRSTYEQYF	TGTGCCAGCAGTTTATCGCGGAGTACCTACGAGCAGTACTTC
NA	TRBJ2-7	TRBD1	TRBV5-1	CASSLARDRGVEQYF	TGCGCCAGCAGCTTGGCCCGGGACAGGGGCGTCGAGCAGTACTTC
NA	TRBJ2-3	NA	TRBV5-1	CASTLYRRTDTQYF	TGCGCCAGCACCCTCTACAGAAGGACAGATACGCAGTATTTT
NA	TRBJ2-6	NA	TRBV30	CAWRKVRESGANVLTF	TGTGCCTGGAGGAAAGTTCGCGAATCTGGGGCCAACGTCCTGACTTTC
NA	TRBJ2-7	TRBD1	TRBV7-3	CASSLAGTGDYEQYF	TGTGCCAGCAGCTTAGCCGGGACAGGGGACTACGAGCAGTACTTC
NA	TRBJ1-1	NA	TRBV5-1	CASSFFSNTEAFF	TGCGCCAGCAGCTTTTTCTCGAACACTGAAGCTTTCTTT
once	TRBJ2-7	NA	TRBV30	CAWRPWGAGYEQYF	TGTGCCTGGAGGCCCTGGGGAGCGGGCTACGAGCAGTACTTC
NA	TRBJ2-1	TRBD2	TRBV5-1	CASSLRSSGYNEQFF	TGCGCCAGCAGCTTGCGGTCTAGCGGATACAATGAGCAGTTCTTC